This T cell receptor beta chain was obtained from a study of blood T cell repertoires in COVID-19. Study background: Samples came from the United States, Italy and Spain, spanning acute and convalescent COVID-19.

Only in-frame clones appear in the TCRdb table, and some are missing; sequencing was by immunoSEQ multiplex PCR. The sample carries some 390,000 clones, around 91% recorded once. Categorization into cohorts depended on clinical history that participants reported. The source is a man aged 30-40 years who had recovered from COVID-19. Source material: PBMCs or T cells enriched from blood (not recorded which).

The CDR3 bases are TGTGCCAGTAGTACCCGTCCCCTACAGGGGCGGAGAAACACCATATATTTT. Its protein product is CASSTRPLQGRRNTIYF. The chain combines TRBV19 with TRBJ1-3, with 7 bases fitting TRBD1. The germline V gene encodes CDR1 LNHDA and CDR2 SQIVND (reference sequence). The junction had 14 bases not matched to a gene; V was cut back by 4 bases and J by 5 bases. The CDR3 is 17 amino acids.